This TCR beta chain derives from a study of T cell responses to AZD1222 COVID-19 vaccine. Comment on this clone: Its matching antigen is unknown.

Study-level findings and limits: A rise in Spike-specific TCR breadth and depth followed two AZD1222 doses. Every sample of the repertoires postdated the peak T cell response.

TCRdb keeps only in-frame clones here, not all; method: immunoSEQ multiplex PCR. Among 95,000 to 110,000 clones listed, about 93% were seen once. The specimen was peripheral blood, collected on day 0 of AZD1222 vaccination. The receptor comes from an adult in good health.

CDR3 coding DNA: TGTGCCAGCACACGAGGGTCCTATAATTCACCCCTCCACTTT. It yields the protein CASTRGSYNSPLHF. The chain has TRBV6-5 and TRBJ1-6, with D hard to call. V was shortened by 7 bases and J by 1 base, with 8 bases between the two germline ends. The CDR3 is made up of 14 amino acids. Per the germline V gene, CDR1 is MNHEY and CDR2 is SVGAGI.